What follows describes a single T cell receptor beta chain. Antigen: not known. This specimen belongs to a study of OX40 agonist ivuxolimab in advanced cancers. The wider study: Patients in the trial were receiving intravenous ivuxolimab every 2 weeks, at doses of 0.01 to 10 mg/kg. Participants could have had prior anti-PD-1, anti-PD-L1 or anti-CTLA-4 therapy, and 40% had some.

Germline values: CDR1 GTSNPN, CDR2 SVGIG (reference sequence). J was trimmed by 0 bases and V by 1 base; bases with no gene match: 2. The CDR3 has 16 amino acids. Patients with a history of autoimmune disease or on systemic immunosuppression were excluded. Study-level findings and limits: Antigen specificity remained undetermined for the expanded peripheral T cells.

Profiled with immunoSEQ multiplex PCR; TCRdb holds only in-frame clones, not every one. The sample carries 90,000 to 100,000 clones, 80% to 90% recorded once. The source of this sequence is an adult with an advanced solid tumor such as melanoma, head and neck, liver or kidney cancer. The chain joins TRBV30 to TRBJ2-5; 13 nucleotides line up with TRBD2. The sample here was CD4+ or CD8+ T cells sorted from blood, taken in a trial of the OX40 agonist ivuxolimab. As DNA, the CDR3 is TGTGCCTGGAGTGCCGGGACTAGCGGGAACCAAGAGACCCAGTACTTC. Translation gives CAWSAGTSGNQETQYF.